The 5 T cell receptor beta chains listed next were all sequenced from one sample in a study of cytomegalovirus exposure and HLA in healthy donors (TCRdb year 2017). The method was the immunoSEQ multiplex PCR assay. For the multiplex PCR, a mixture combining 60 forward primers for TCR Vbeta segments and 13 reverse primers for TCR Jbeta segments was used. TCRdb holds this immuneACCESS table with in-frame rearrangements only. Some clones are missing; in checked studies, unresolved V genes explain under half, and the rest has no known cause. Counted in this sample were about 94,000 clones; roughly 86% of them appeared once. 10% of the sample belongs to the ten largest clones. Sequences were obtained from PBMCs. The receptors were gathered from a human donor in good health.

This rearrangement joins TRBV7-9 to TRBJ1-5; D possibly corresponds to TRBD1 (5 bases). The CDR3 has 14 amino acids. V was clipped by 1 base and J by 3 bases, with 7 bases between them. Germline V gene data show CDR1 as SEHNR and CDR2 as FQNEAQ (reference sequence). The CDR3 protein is CASSLVGDNQPQHF. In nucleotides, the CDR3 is TGTGCCAGCAGCTTAGTAGGGGACAATCAGCCCCAGCATTTT. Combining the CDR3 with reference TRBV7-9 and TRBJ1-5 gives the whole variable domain DTGVSQNPRHKITKRGQNVTFRCDPISEHNRLYWYRQTLGQGPEFLTYFQNEAQLEKSRLLSDRFSAERPKGSFSTLEIQRTEQGDSAMYLCASSLVGDNQPQHFGDGTRLSIL.

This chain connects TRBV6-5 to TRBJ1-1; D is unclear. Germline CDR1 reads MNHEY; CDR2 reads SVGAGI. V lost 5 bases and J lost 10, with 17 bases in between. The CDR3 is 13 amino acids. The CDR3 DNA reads TGTGCCAGCAGTCGGGATACCAGAGGAGTAGCTTTCTTT. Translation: CASSRDTRGVAFF.

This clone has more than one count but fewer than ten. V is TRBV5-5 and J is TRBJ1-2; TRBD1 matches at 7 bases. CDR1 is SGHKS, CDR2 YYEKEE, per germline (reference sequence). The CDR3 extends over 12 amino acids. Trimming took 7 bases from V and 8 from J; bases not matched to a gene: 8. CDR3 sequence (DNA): TGTGCCAGCCGAACAGGGGCGGTCGGCTACACCTTC. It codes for CASRTGAVGYTF.

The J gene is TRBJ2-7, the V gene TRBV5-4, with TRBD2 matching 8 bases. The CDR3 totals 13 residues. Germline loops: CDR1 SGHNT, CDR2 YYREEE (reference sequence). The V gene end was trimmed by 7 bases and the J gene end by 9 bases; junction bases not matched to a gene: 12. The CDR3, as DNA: TGTGCCAGCGCGGACGGGAGGGCCGCCTCGCAGTACTTC. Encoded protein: CASADGRAASQYF.

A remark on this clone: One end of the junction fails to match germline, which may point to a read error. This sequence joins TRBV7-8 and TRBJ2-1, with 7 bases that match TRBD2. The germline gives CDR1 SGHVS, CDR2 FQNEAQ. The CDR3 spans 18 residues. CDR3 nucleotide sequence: TGTGCCAGCAGCATCGATCAAACTAGCGCGAGCTCCTACAGTGAGCAGTTCTTC. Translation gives CASSIDQTSASSYSEQFF.